This T cell receptor beta chain was recorded in a study of tumor and adjacent non-tumor tissue in lung cancer. In the study overall: Patients were aged about 30 to 76, nine to eleven men and 5 women, stage I to III.

Overall study results and limits: Shorter survival was associated with higher TCR diversity in tumors.

Three rounds of nested PCR, following a modified ARM-PCR protocol, produced the TCRbeta library. TCRdb ran MiXCR on the multiplex PCR reads and lists one entry per CDR3 protein. The sample shows 220,000 or so distinct CDR3 sequences, 71% of them seen only once. This clonotype showed up just a few times. What it binds is unknown. The template was RNA from unsorted bulk tissue. Donors were chemotherapy-naive, newly diagnosed lung cancer surgical patients in China, August–late 2014. This CDR3 contains 13 residues. V was clipped by 2 bases and J by 7 bases, with 15 bases between them. In germline, CDR1 is DFQATT, CDR2 SNEGSKA (reference sequence).

The sequence came from a man in his fifties or sixties with non-small cell lung cancer. The chain joins TRBV20-1 to TRBJ2-7; D may correspond to TRBD1 or TRBD2 (5 bases each). Sequenced: lung tumor tissue. CDR3 amino acids: CSARIGTSFEQYF. The CDR3 nucleotides are TGCAGTGCTAGAATTGGGACGTCATTTGAGCAGTACTTC.